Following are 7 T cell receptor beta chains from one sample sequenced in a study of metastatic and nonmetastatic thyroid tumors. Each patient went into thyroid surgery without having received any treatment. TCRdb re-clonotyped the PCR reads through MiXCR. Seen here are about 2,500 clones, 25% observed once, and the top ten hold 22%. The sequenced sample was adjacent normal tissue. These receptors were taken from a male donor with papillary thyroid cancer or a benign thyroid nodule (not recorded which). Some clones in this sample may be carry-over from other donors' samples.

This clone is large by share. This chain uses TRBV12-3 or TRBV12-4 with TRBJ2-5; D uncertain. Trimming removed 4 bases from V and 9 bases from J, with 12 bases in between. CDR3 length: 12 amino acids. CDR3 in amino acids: CASSSLLSSQYF. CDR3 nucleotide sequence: TGTGCCAGCAGTTCGCTGTTGTCCTCCCAGTACTTC.

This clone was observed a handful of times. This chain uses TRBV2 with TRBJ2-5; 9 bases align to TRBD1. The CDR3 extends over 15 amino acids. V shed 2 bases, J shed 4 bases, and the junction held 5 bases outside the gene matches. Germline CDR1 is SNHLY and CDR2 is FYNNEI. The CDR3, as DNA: TGTGCCAGCAGTGAAAACAGGGGGCTTGTAGAGACCCAGTACTTC. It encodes CASSENRGLVETQYF.

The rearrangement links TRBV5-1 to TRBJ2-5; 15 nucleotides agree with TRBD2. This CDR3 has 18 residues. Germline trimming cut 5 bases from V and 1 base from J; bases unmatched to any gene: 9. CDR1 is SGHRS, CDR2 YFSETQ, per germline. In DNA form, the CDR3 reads TGCGCCAGCAGACCCGGACTAGCGGGAGGGCCTGGCCAAGAGACCCAGTACTTC. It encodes CASRPGLAGGPGQETQYF. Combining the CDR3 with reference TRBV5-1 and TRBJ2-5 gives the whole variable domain KAGVTQTPRYLIKTRGQQVTLSCSPISGHRSVSWYQQTPGQGLQFLFEYFSETQRNKGNFPGRFSGRQFSNSRSEMNVSTLELGDSALYLCASRPGLAGGPGQETQYFGPGTRLLVL.

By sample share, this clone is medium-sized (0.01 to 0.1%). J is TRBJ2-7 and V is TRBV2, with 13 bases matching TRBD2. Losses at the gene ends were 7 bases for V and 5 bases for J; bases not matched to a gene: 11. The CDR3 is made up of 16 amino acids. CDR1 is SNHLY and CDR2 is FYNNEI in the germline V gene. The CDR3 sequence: CASNKILAGGRDEQYF. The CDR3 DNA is TGTGCCAGCAATAAGATACTAGCGGGAGGGAGGGACGAGCAGTACTTC.

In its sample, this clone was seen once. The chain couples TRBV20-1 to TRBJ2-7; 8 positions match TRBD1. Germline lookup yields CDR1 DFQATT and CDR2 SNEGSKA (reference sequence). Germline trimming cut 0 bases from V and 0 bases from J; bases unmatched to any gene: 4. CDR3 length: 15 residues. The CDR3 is CSARDGQGASYEQYF. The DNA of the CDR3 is TGCAGTGCTAGAGATGGGCAGGGGGCCTCCTACGAGCAGTACTTC.

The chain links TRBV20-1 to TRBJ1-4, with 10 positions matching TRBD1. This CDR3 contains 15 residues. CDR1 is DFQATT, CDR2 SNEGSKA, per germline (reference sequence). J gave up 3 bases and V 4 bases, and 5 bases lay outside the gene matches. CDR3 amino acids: CSATGTGASNEKLFF. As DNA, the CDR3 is TGCAGTGCTACCGGGACAGGGGCTTCTAATGAAAAACTGTTTTTT.

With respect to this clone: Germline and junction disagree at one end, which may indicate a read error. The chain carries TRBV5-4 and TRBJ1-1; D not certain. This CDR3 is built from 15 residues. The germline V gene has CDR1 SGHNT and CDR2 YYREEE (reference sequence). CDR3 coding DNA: TGTGCCAGCAACTTGGCCTACACGGAGGACACTGAAGCTTTCTTT. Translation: CASNLAYTEDTEAFF.